The rows below give T cell receptor beta chains drawn from one sample of a study of PD-1 blockade in classical Hodgkin lymphoma. Sequencing used immunoSEQ multiplex PCR; TCRdb keeps in-frame clones, though not all of them. Found here are tens of thousands of clones, 78% of them singletons; the top ten hold around 15%. Sequencing used peripheral blood mononuclear cells (PBMCs), obtained at baseline. Receptor source: a human donor with classical Hodgkin lymphoma. The CDR3 runs from the conserved cysteine through the conserved F or W. A D gene is named only where the DNA matches it firmly. Not all rows give a size; the values are once, few, many and, for expanded clones, a class.

j_gene: TRBJ2-2; abundance: -; d_gene: -; v_gene: TRBV2; CDR3aa: CASSDRVPGELFF; CDR3nt: TGTGCCAGCAGTGATAGGGTCCCCGGGGAGCTGTTTTTT
j_gene: TRBJ2-5; abundance: -; d_gene: TRBD2; v_gene: TRBV29-1; CDR3aa: CSVSSGEETQYF; CDR3nt: TGCAGCGTTTCTAGCGGGGAAGAGACCCAGTACTTC
j_gene: TRBJ2-7; abundance: -; d_gene: -; v_gene: TRBV5-1; CDR3aa: CASSQLDSSYEQYF; CDR3nt: TGCGCCAGCAGCCAACTTGACAGCTCCTACGAGCAGTACTTC
j_gene: TRBJ1-1; abundance: -; d_gene: -; v_gene: TRBV19; CDR3aa: CASRTIYRDGNTEAFF; CDR3nt: TGTGCCAGTAGGACAATTTACAGGGATGGAAACACTGAAGCTTTCTTT
j_gene: TRBJ1-1; abundance: -; d_gene: -; v_gene: TRBV14; CDR3aa: CASSHQPDSAYTEAFF; CDR3nt: TGTGCCAGCAGCCATCAACCCGACAGTGCCTACACTGAAGCTTTCTTT
j_gene: TRBJ2-7; abundance: -; d_gene: -; v_gene: TRBV5-4; CDR3aa: CASSFPGQGSYEQYF; CDR3nt: TGTGCCAGCAGCTTCCCAGGGCAGGGCTCCTACGAGCAGTACTTC
j_gene: TRBJ1-3; abundance: -; d_gene: -; v_gene: TRBV2; CDR3aa: CASRKGRSSGNTIYF; CDR3nt: TGTGCCAGCAGGAAGGGACGGTCCTCTGGAAACACCATATATTTT
j_gene: TRBJ1-1; abundance: -; d_gene: TRBD1; v_gene: TRBV4-3; CDR3aa: CASSQDRQGDTEAFF; CDR3nt: TGCGCCAGCAGCCAAGATAGACAGGGAGACACTGAAGCTTTCTTT
j_gene: TRBJ1-5; abundance: -; d_gene: -; v_gene: TRBV7-9; CDR3aa: CASSFKRDQPQHF; CDR3nt: TGTGCCAGCAGCTTTAAAAGGGATCAGCCCCAGCATTTT
j_gene: TRBJ2-3; abundance: -; d_gene: TRBD2; v_gene: TRBV11-3; CDR3aa: CASKLTSGSTDTQYF; CDR3nt: TGTGCCAGCAAACTGACTAGCGGCAGCACAGATACGCAGTATTTT
j_gene: TRBJ2-5; abundance: -; d_gene: -; v_gene: TRBV5-1; CDR3aa: CASSLELLGRLGQETQYF; CDR3nt: TGCGCCAGCAGCTTGGAACTTCTGGGTCGACTGGGCCAAGAGACCCAGTACTTC
j_gene: TRBJ2-1; abundance: -; d_gene: -; v_gene: TRBV19; CDR3aa: CASSIDSRGYSPYNEQFF; CDR3nt: TGTGCCAGTAGTATAGATTCGCGCGGGTACAGTCCCTACAATGAGCAGTTCTTC
j_gene: TRBJ2-5; abundance: -; d_gene: TRBD2; v_gene: TRBV6-1; CDR3aa: CASTLSGGSETQYF; CDR3nt: TGTGCCAGCACATTAAGCGGGGGTTCAGAGACCCAGTACTTC
j_gene: TRBJ2-1; abundance: few; d_gene: -; v_gene: TRBV5-1; CDR3aa: CASSLEGDSTGNEQFF; CDR3nt: TGCGCCAGCAGCTTGGAGGGAGACAGCACGGGGAATGAGCAGTTCTTC
j_gene: TRBJ2-3; abundance: -; d_gene: -; v_gene: TRBV4-1; CDR3aa: CASSQNSGTGTDTQYF; CDR3nt: TGCGCCAGCAGCCAAAATAGCGGGACAGGGACAGATACGCAGTATTTT
j_gene: TRBJ1-2; abundance: few; d_gene: -; v_gene: TRBV19; CDR3aa: CASSSKGRDGYTF; CDR3nt: TGTGCCAGTAGTAGTAAGGGGAGGGATGGCTACACCTTC
j_gene: TRBJ2-1; abundance: -; d_gene: TRBD1; v_gene: TRBV29-1; CDR3aa: CSVEMGQGGDEQFF; CDR3nt: TGCAGCGTTGAAATGGGACAGGGGGGCGATGAGCAGTTCTTC
j_gene: TRBJ2-5; abundance: -; d_gene: -; v_gene: TRBV29-1; CDR3aa: CSVVRGRDQETQYF; CDR3nt: TGCAGCGTTGTCCGGGGTCGAGACCAAGAGACCCAGTACTTC
j_gene: TRBJ1-4; abundance: -; d_gene: TRBD1; v_gene: TRBV10-3; CDR3aa: CAISDMDRQNEKLFF; CDR3nt: TGTGCCATCAGTGATATGGACAGGCAAAATGAAAAACTGTTTTTT
j_gene: TRBJ2-1; abundance: once; d_gene: -; v_gene: TRBV19; CDR3aa: CASSLWTAVDSYNEQFF; CDR3nt: TGTGCCAGTAGTCTCTGGACAGCAGTAGACTCCTACAATGAGCAGTTCTTC
j_gene: TRBJ1-5; abundance: -; d_gene: -; v_gene: TRBV5-6; CDR3aa: CASSLGVGIGQPQHF; CDR3nt: TGTGCCAGCAGCTTGGGGGTGGGGATCGGGCAGCCCCAGCATTTT
j_gene: TRBJ2-2; abundance: -; d_gene: TRBD1; v_gene: TRBV11-2; CDR3aa: CASRAAMGQGGTGELFF; CDR3nt: TGTGCCAGCAGAGCCGCGATGGGACAGGGAGGCACCGGGGAGCTGTTTTTT
j_gene: TRBJ2-3; abundance: once; d_gene: -; v_gene: TRBV5-1; CDR3aa: CASSLAGSPTDTQYF; CDR3nt: TGCGCCAGCAGCTTGGCAGGGTCCCCCACAGATACGCAGTATTTT
j_gene: TRBJ1-5; abundance: -; d_gene: TRBD1; v_gene: TRBV6-6; CDR3aa: CASSTLQGAYQPQHF; CDR3nt: TGTGCCAGCAGTACTTTACAGGGGGCCTATCAGCCCCAGCATTTT
j_gene: TRBJ1-5; abundance: -; d_gene: -; v_gene: TRBV15; CDR3aa: CATSRDRAEGSNQPQHF; CDR3nt: TGTGCCACCAGCAGAGATCGGGCGGAGGGGAGCAATCAGCCCCAGCATTTT
j_gene: TRBJ2-2; abundance: -; d_gene: -; v_gene: TRBV27; CDR3aa: CASSFMWNTGELFF; CDR3nt: TGTGCCAGCAGTTTCATGTGGAACACCGGGGAGCTGTTTTTT
j_gene: TRBJ2-7; abundance: -; d_gene: TRBD2; v_gene: TRBV29-1; CDR3aa: CSVELAGGLFYEQYF; CDR3nt: TGCAGCGTTGAACTAGCGGGGGGACTTTTCTACGAGCAGTACTTC
j_gene: TRBJ2-3; abundance: -; d_gene: -; v_gene: TRBV7-2; CDR3aa: CASSLGALRLTDTQYF; CDR3nt: TGTGCCAGCAGCTTAGGGGCCCTTAGACTCACAGATACGCAGTATTTT
j_gene: TRBJ2-1; abundance: medium-sized; d_gene: TRBD2; v_gene: TRBV9; CDR3aa: CASSVGGGAPGSYNEQFF; CDR3nt: TGTGCCAGCAGCGTAGGCGGGGGGGCGCCGGGATCCTACAATGAGCAGTTCTTC
j_gene: TRBJ2-3; abundance: -; d_gene: -; v_gene: TRBV7-9; CDR3aa: CASSPGAFTDTQYF; CDR3nt: TGTGCCAGCAGCCCCGGAGCATTCACAGATACGCAGTATTTT
j_gene: TRBJ2-7; abundance: -; d_gene: -; v_gene: TRBV27; CDR3aa: CASSPRSLPYEQYF; CDR3nt: TGTGCCAGCAGTCCCCGAAGTTTACCCTACGAGCAGTACTTC
j_gene: TRBJ1-6; abundance: -; d_gene: -; v_gene: TRBV19; CDR3aa: CASSGRGNNSPLHF; CDR3nt: TGTGCCAGTTCAGGTCGGGGGAACAATTCACCCCTCCACTTT
j_gene: TRBJ2-5; abundance: -; d_gene: TRBD2; v_gene: TRBV4-1; CDR3aa: CASSQGITSGGVGETQYF; CDR3nt: TGCGCCAGCAGCCAAGGAATAACTAGCGGGGGGGTGGGAGAGACCCAGTACTTC
j_gene: TRBJ1-1; abundance: -; d_gene: TRBD1; v_gene: TRBV6-5; CDR3aa: CASSYSPGTGNTEAFF; CDR3nt: TGTGCCAGCAGTTACAGCCCAGGGACAGGGAACACTGAAGCTTTCTTT
j_gene: TRBJ2-7; abundance: -; d_gene: -; v_gene: TRBV6-6; CDR3aa: CASSYAGPSYEQYF; CDR3nt: TGTGCCAGCAGTTACGCCGGACCCTCCTACGAGCAGTACTTC
j_gene: TRBJ1-5; abundance: few; d_gene: -; v_gene: TRBV2; CDR3aa: CASNGGVEQPQHF; CDR3nt: TGTGCCAGTAACGGTGGGGTGGAGCAGCCCCAGCATTTT
j_gene: TRBJ2-3; abundance: -; d_gene: TRBD1; v_gene: TRBV10-3; CDR3aa: CAISEYRDRGADTQYF; CDR3nt: TGTGCCATCAGTGAGTACCGGGACAGGGGGGCTGATACGCAGTATTTT
j_gene: TRBJ2-7; abundance: once; d_gene: -; v_gene: TRBV29-1; CDR3aa: CSVAQTYEQYF; CDR3nt: TGCAGCGTTGCACAAACCTACGAGCAGTACTTC
j_gene: TRBJ2-5; abundance: -; d_gene: -; v_gene: TRBV6-1; CDR3aa: CASSEAGTYQETQYF; CDR3nt: TGTGCCAGCAGTGAAGCTGGGACGTACCAAGAGACCCAGTACTTC
j_gene: TRBJ2-1; abundance: few; d_gene: TRBD1; v_gene: TRBV6-1; CDR3aa: CASSESRGQGRYEQFF; CDR3nt: TGTGCCAGCAGTGAAAGTAGGGGACAGGGTAGGTATGAGCAGTTCTTC
j_gene: TRBJ2-7; abundance: -; d_gene: -; v_gene: TRBV7-2; CDR3aa: CASSLSREAEQYF; CDR3nt: TGTGCCAGCAGCTTATCCAGGGAAGCCGAGCAGTACTTC
j_gene: TRBJ2-7; abundance: -; d_gene: -; v_gene: TRBV2; CDR3aa: CASSEWVGGRGSSYEQYF; CDR3nt: TGTGCCAGCAGTGAATGGGTTGGGGGTCGGGGGAGCTCCTACGAGCAGTACTTC
j_gene: TRBJ1-6; abundance: -; d_gene: TRBD1; v_gene: TRBV12-5; CDR3aa: CASGDRGHSPLHF; CDR3nt: TGTGCTAGTGGGGACAGGGGCCATTCACCCCTCCACTTT
j_gene: TRBJ2-4; abundance: once; d_gene: -; v_gene: TRBV9; CDR3aa: CASSVGVEDKNIQYF; CDR3nt: TGTGCCAGCAGCGTAGGGGTGGAGGACAAAAACATTCAGTACTTC
j_gene: TRBJ1-4; abundance: -; d_gene: -; v_gene: TRBV30; CDR3aa: CAWRYRVVGEKLFF; CDR3nt: TGTGCCTGGAGATACAGGGTTGTGGGTGAAAAACTGTTTTTT
j_gene: TRBJ1-4; abundance: -; d_gene: -; v_gene: TRBV5-4; CDR3aa: CASSPRGTNEKLFF; CDR3nt: TGTGCCAGCAGTCCTAGGGGGACTAATGAAAAACTGTTTTTT
j_gene: TRBJ2-7; abundance: -; d_gene: -; v_gene: TRBV14; CDR3aa: CASSPLSSGTRDEQYF; CDR3nt: TGTGCCAGCAGCCCCCTAAGTTCCGGGACACGGGACGAGCAGTACTTC
j_gene: TRBJ1-6; abundance: -; d_gene: -; v_gene: TRBV21-1; CDR3aa: CNPGGPVRSSYNSPLHF; CDR3nt: TGTAACCCAGGGGGCCCCGTAAGGAGCTCCTATAATTCACCCCTCCACTTT
j_gene: TRBJ2-3; abundance: -; d_gene: -; v_gene: TRBV7-9; CDR3aa: CAAGTGNTDTQYF; CDR3nt: TGTGCCGCAGGGACCGGGAACACAGATACGCAGTATTTT
j_gene: TRBJ2-1; abundance: few; d_gene: -; v_gene: TRBV10-3; CDR3aa: CAISQRGMGESYNEQFF; CDR3nt: TGTGCCATCAGTCAGAGGGGTATGGGAGAATCCTACAATGAGCAGTTCTTC
j_gene: TRBJ1-2; abundance: -; d_gene: -; v_gene: TRBV30; CDR3aa: CAWSVRGLSNYGYTF; CDR3nt: TGTGCCTGGAGTGTACGGGGCCTATCTAACTATGGCTACACCTTC
j_gene: TRBJ1-2; abundance: once; d_gene: TRBD1; v_gene: TRBV5-5; CDR3aa: CASSWGQGGGYTF; CDR3nt: TGTGCCAGCAGCTGGGGACAGGGAGGCGGCTACACCTTC
j_gene: TRBJ1-5; abundance: once; d_gene: -; v_gene: TRBV18; CDR3aa: CASSPDAYYSNQPQHF; CDR3nt: TGTGCCAGCTCACCGGACGCATATTATAGCAATCAGCCCCAGCATTTT
j_gene: TRBJ1-2; abundance: -; d_gene: -; v_gene: TRBV6-6; CDR3aa: CASSYADRYYGYTF; CDR3nt: TGTGCCAGCAGTTACGCCGACCGATACTATGGCTACACCTTC
j_gene: TRBJ1-5; abundance: medium-sized; d_gene: -; v_gene: TRBV7-9; CDR3aa: CASSSSGPGHQPQHF; CDR3nt: TGTGCCAGCAGCTCGTCGGGCCCGGGGCACCAGCCCCAGCATTTT